The following is a T cell receptor (beta chain) sequence with its context. Its target is unknown. Time point specified: after neoadjuvant nivolumab, at surgical resection. These data are taken from a study of neoadjuvant anti-PD-1 for oral cavity cancer. The study's findings and limits: After neoadjuvant nivolumab, PBMC T cell clonality was significantly higher in non-responders than responders.

The protocol was immunoSEQ multiplex PCR, while the TCRdb copy is restricted to in-frame clones and leaves out a portion. The table shows some 31,000 clones, with around four fifths occurring only once. V lost 8 bases and J 0 bases, leaving 11 bases between the germline ends. Per the germline V gene, CDR1 is LNHNV and CDR2 is YYDKDF (reference sequence). This CDR3 is 14 amino acids long. V gene TRBV15 combines with J gene TRBJ1-5; D not resolved. The source material was PBMCs, sampled after nivolumab (anti-PD-1) treatment. The receptor's source is a person aged 35-79 years with oral cavity squamous cell carcinoma. CDR3 sequence (DNA): TGTGCCACCCTAAGGTGGGATAGCAATCAGCCCCAGCATTTT. It yields the protein CATLRWDSNQPQHF.